Listed below are T cell receptor beta chains from one sample, sequenced in a study of cytotoxic CD8 clonotypes in ibrutinib-treated CLL. Some clones are missing from TCRdb's copy, which holds only in-frame ones; the method was immunoSEQ multiplex PCR. The repertoire has approximately 100,000 clones, approximately 58% of them found once; the top ten carry around 37%. Source: PBMCs, taken after 24 months of ibrutinib treatment. These receptors all come from a human donor with chronic lymphocytic leukemia. The CDR3 runs from the conserved cysteine through the conserved F or W.

TRBV5-1,CASSLVDRYNEQFF
TRBV7-2,CASSPDQNTEAFF
TRBV19,CASSTPDRNKYYGYTF
TRBV7-9,CASSKGDRALSEQFF
TRBV5-4,CASSPGGGLGYGYTF
TRBV7-9,CASSRLGGSTEAFF
TRBV7-8,CASSLEGLRGYTF
TRBV7-2,CASSLVRQGQYF
TRBV20-1,CSARPGGYTF
TRBV6-6,CASSSLGNGVQYF
TRBV6-1,CASSSDRGYEQYF
TRBV27,CARHDRSGLSSYNEQFF
TRBV6-1,CASSFVTGGNSPLHF
TRBV25-1,CASRGQGRGGEQFF
TRBV5-1,CASSLRSTGQFYYEQYF
TRBV11-3,CASSLGTGDYGYTF
TRBV25-1,CASRQGDTQYF
TRBV28,CASSLGGAQGMNTEAFF
TRBV7-3,CASSLEGAPYNEQFF
TRBV7-9,CASSLDGDRLFF
TRBV4-3,CASSQGGSGGTYEQYF
TRBV5-1,CASSLGQGTSPLHF
TRBV19,CASSLQGARTDTQYF
TRBV28,CASSIARPGQGYGYTF
TRBV6-5,CASSYSNQRIQFF
TRBV5-6,CASSYRTGTYNEQFF
TRBV5-6,CASSLFSRAYEQYF
TRBV7-9,CASSSPTGGYEQYF
TRBV6-5,CASKKGQVSETQYF
TRBV14,CASKGGTLTTGELFF
TRBV4-2,CASSQDGLGAGVKNEQFF
TRBV10-2,CASSENGGRETQYF
TRBV29-1,CSVAGGSYEQYF
TRBV13,CASSSMDRRANYGYTF
TRBV29-1,CSVEHRAYEQYF
TRBV30,CAWSVLGVHTGELFF
TRBV7-2,CASTPPGGNTGELFF
TRBV19,CASSIRAQVETQYF
TRBV6-1,CASSEIGTNEAFF
TRBV7-9,CASSPPGRGDQPQHF
TRBV15,CATSGLSQVKETQYF
TRBV7-3,CASRATSGELDTQYF
TRBV6-6,CASLLVGNEQFF
TRBV21-1,CASSGHRAGTNYGYTF
TRBV7-9,CASSLDRKGKETQYF
TRBV4-1,CASSPQGLLAGANVLTF
TRBV7-2,CASSSSSTSYSPLHF
TRBV27,CASSLYGHQETQYF
TRBV9,CASSVVGANVLTF
TRBV15,CATSRSTGSYEQYF
TRBV18,CASSLQGGSTDTQYF
TRBV6-1,CASIRDGNQPQHF
TRBV6-1,CASSEGRVFTDTQYF
TRBV7-2,CASSLVTGTQGETQYF
TRBV30,CAWTRQGGSPLHF
TRBV19,CASSNRYNQPQHF
TRBV5-1,CASSLRPGDNQPQHF
TRBV2,CAGGWGSQETQYF
TRBV5-1,CASSLGPSGAGANVLTF